This T cell receptor (beta chain) was captured in a study of T cells in Graves' hyperthyroidism and ophthalmopathy. Graves' hyperthyroidism without ophthalmopathy progression within 18 months was termed stable. Extraction of PBMCs used around 9.6 ml of fresh peripheral blood. The CDR3 totals 16 residues. Trimming left V 3 bases short and J 2 bases short, with 16 bases between. Germline V CDR1 and CDR2: SGHVS, FNYEAQ. About this clonotype itself: Antigen: not known.

Findings of the study overall: Blood samples included most of the expanded thyroid clonotypes exceeding 0.001. Before onset, by a median of approximately 5.9 months, the model predicted ophthalmopathy.

The TCR beta CDR3 regions underwent amplification using RNA transcripts as the source. When the TCR CDR3 underwent first-round RT-PCR, the HTBI primer set was used. TCRdb re-analysed the multiplex PCR reads in MiXCR, keeping a single row per CDR3 protein. The sample consists of under 400,000 distinct CDR3 sequences, over 10% of them appearing once. The sample taken for sequencing was blood. This receptor was obtained from a young woman with Graves' hyperthyroidism. The chain carries TRBV7-6 and TRBJ1-2; tentative D call: TRBD1 (5 bases). The CDR3 sequence is CASSLGAGTDNYGYTF. The CDR3 DNA reads as TGTGCCAGCAGCTTGGGCGCCGGGACGGACAACTATGGCTACACCTTC.